A single sample gave rise to the 9 T cell receptor beta chains below, sequenced in a study of cytotoxic CD8 clonotypes in ibrutinib-treated CLL. Method: immunoSEQ multiplex PCR; TCRdb's copy keeps in-frame clones and lacks some. This sample yields 50,000 to 70,000 clones, of which roughly 50% are seen a single time; under 30% belongs to the top ten. The sample in question was PBMCs, obtained at disease progression, from a patient treated with ibrutinib. The receptors were gathered from a human donor with chronic lymphocytic leukemia.

The chain combines TRBV19 with TRBJ1-5, with D maybe TRBD1 (5 bases). Germline V gene lookup returns CDR1 LNHDA and CDR2 SQIVND (reference sequence). The CDR3 contains 17 residues. Between the trimmed V and J ends, which lost 1 base and 0 bases, there was a span of 13 bases. DNA for the CDR3: TGTGCCAGTAGTATAGGTTTAGACAGAGGTAGCAATCAGCCCCAGCATTTT. Translation: CASSIGLDRGSNQPQHF.

This clone showed up just a few times. V usage is TRBV7-2 and J usage is TRBJ2-5, with 7 bases aligning to TRBD1. Unmatched junction bases numbered 8, after V lost 5 bases and J lost 2 bases. This CDR3 contains 15 residues. The germline V gene encodes CDR1 SGHTA and CDR2 FQGNSA. CDR3 sequence (DNA): TGTGCCAGCAGCACGGGACAGTGGGGTCAAGAGACCCAGTACTTC. Its translation: CASSTGQWGQETQYF.

This chain connects TRBV6-5 to TRBJ2-4, with D unresolved. Germline V gene lookup returns CDR1 MNHEY and CDR2 SVGAGI. The length of the CDR3 is 13 residues. V lost 7 bases, J lost 10 bases, and 17 bases lay in between. In DNA form, the CDR3 reads TGTGCCAGCACGCCAGCCGGGTTGGGGATTCAGTACTTC. Its protein is CASTPAGLGIQYF.

The genes are TRBV4-3 and TRBJ1-1; D is unclear. The length of the CDR3 is 12 residues. Trimming cost V 5 bases and J 6 bases, with 10 bases left between them. Germline lookup yields CDR1 LGHNA and CDR2 YSLEER. The CDR3 loop is CASSDWGSEAFF. The CDR3 DNA reads TGCGCCAGCAGCGACTGGGGATCTGAAGCTTTCTTT.

The chain links TRBV5-1 to TRBJ1-3; weak D call: TRBD1 (6 bases). CDR1 is SGHRS, CDR2 YFSETQ, per germline. V was clipped by 2 bases and J by 3 bases, with 15 bases between them. This CDR3 comprises 16 residues. CDR3 protein: CASSFEAQGYGNTIYF. The DNA of the CDR3 is TGCGCCAGCAGCTTCGAAGCTCAGGGGTATGGAAACACCATATATTTT.

This chain uses TRBV18 with TRBJ2-2, with D hard to call. This CDR3 contains 15 residues. Trimming took off 2 bases at V and 1 base at J, with 8 bases between the two ends. The germline V gene has CDR1 KGHSH and CDR2 LQKENI. The CDR3 here is CASSPTNLNTGELFF. CDR3 nucleotides: TGTGCCAGCTCACCAACGAACCTGAACACCGGGGAGCTGTTTTTT.

The chain recombines TRBV27 with TRBJ1-5, with TRBD1 identical over 7 bases. The junction had 3 bases not matched to a gene; V was cut back by 6 bases and J by 1 base. The germline CDR1 and CDR2 sequences are MNHEY and SMNVEV (reference sequence). The CDR3 totals 14 residues. In DNA form, the CDR3 reads TGTGCCAGCAGGACAGGGACGAGCAATCAGCCCCAGCATTTT. This encodes CASRTGTSNQPQHF.

The rearrangement links TRBV6-5 to TRBJ2-2, with 7 bases that match TRBD2. With 5 bases clipped from V and 7 bases from J, the junction kept 7 bases outside the gene matches. Per the germline V gene, CDR1 is MNHEY and CDR2 is SVGAGI. This CDR3 is built from 14 residues. CDR3 residues: CASSAGLVGGELFF. CDR3 in DNA: TGTGCCAGCAGTGCCGGACTAGTGGGCGGGGAGCTGTTTTTT.

This sequence joins TRBV28 and TRBJ1-2; D not resolved. The ends were cut back, 7 bases at V and 8 bases at J, with 11 bases in the middle. Per the germline V gene, CDR1 is MDHEN and CDR2 is SYDVKM. This CDR3 has 11 amino acids. CDR3 DNA sequence: TGTGCCAGCACACGTCAGACCGGCTACACCTTC. Residues: CASTRQTGYTF.